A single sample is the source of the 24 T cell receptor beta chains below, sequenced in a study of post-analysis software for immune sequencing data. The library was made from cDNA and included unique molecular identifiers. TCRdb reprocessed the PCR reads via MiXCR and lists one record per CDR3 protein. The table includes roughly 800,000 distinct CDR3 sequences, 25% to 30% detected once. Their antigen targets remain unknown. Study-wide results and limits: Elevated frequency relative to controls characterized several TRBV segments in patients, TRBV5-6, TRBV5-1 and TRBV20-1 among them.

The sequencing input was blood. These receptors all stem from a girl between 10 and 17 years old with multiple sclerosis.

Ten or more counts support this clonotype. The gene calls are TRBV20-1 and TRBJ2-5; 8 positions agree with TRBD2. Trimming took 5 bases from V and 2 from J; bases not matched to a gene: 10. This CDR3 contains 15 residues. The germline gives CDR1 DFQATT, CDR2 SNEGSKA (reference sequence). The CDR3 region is CSALGGGGPQETQYF. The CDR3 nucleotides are TGCAGTGCTCTCGGGGGGGGAGGCCCTCAAGAGACCCAGTACTTC.

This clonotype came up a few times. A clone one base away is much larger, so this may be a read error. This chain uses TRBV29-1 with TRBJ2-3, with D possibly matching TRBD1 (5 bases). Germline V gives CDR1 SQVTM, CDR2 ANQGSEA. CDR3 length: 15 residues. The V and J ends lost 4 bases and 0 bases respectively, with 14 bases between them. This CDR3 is CSVVSSGSSTDTQYF. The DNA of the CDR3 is TGCAGCGTTGTCTCGTCAGGGTCAAGCACAGATACGCAGTATTTT.

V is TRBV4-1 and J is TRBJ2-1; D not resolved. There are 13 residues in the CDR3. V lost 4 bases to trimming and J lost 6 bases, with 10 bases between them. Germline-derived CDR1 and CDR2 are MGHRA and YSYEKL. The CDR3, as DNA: TGCGCCAGCAGCCCACATGTGGGCAATGAGCAGTTCTTC. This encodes CASSPHVGNEQFF.

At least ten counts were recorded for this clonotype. CDR3 nucleotide sequence: TGCGCCAGCAGCCAAGATTTCGGACCGCGGAATGAGCAGTTCTTC. Protein sequence: CASSQDFGPRNEQFF. V and J are TRBV4-3 and TRBJ2-1; the D is unclear. This CDR3 has 15 residues. V was cut by 0 bases and J by 7 bases, with 13 bases left in between. The germline gives CDR1 LGHNA, CDR2 YSLEER.

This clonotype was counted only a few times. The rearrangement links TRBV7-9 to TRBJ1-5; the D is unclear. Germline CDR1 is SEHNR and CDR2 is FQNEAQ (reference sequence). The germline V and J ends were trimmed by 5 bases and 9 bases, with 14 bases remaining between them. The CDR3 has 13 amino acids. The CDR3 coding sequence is TGTGCCAGCAGCGAGGGATTCCCCCGGCCCCAGCATTTT. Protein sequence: CASSEGFPRPQHF.

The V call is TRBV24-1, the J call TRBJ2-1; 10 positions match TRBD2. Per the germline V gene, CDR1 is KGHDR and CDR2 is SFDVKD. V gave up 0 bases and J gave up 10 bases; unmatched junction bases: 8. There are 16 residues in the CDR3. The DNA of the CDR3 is TGTGCCACCAGTGATTTGTTGGTAGCGGGAGGAGGCGAGCAGTTCTTC. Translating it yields CATSDLLVAGGGEQFF.

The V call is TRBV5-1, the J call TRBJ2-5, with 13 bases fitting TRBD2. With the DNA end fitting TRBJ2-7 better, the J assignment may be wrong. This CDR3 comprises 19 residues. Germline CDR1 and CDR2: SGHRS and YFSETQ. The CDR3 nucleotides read TGCGCCAGCAGCTCCTTTTGGGGGGTTGGACTAGCGGGAGTCTACGAGCAGTACTTC. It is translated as CASSSFWGVGLAGVYEQYF.

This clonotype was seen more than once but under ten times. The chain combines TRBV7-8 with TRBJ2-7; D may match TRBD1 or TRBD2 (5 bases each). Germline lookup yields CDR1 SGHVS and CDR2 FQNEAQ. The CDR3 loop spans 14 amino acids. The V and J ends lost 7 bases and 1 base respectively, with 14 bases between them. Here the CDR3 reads CASTLGVGSYEQYF. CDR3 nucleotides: TGTGCCAGCACCTTGGGGGTCGGTTCCTACGAGCAGTACTTC.

In DNA form, the CDR3 reads TGTGCCAGCAGCCCCCGGGGGACTAGCGTCCATGGGGGTACGCAGTATTTT. This codes for CASSPRGTSVHGGTQYF. J is TRBJ2-3 and V is TRBV7-2; 10 bases match TRBD2. Germline loops: CDR1 SGHTA, CDR2 FQGNSA. The CDR3 loop spans 17 amino acids. V gave up 5 bases and J gave up 8 bases; unmatched junction bases: 16.

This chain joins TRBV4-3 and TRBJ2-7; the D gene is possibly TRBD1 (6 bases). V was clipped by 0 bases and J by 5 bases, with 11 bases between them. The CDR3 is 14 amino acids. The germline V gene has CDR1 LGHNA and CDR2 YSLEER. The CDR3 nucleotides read TGCGCCAGCAGCCAAGAGGAGCAGGGGCACGAGCAGTACTTC. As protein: CASSQEEQGHEQYF.

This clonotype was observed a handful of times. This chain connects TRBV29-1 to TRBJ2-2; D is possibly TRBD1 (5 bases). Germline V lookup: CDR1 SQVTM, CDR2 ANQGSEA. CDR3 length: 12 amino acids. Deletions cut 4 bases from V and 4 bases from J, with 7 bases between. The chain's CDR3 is CSVGQSTGELFF. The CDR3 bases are TGCAGCGTTGGACAGAGCACCGGGGAGCTGTTTTTT.

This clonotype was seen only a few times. This CDR3 is CSARAPTDTQYF. CDR3 sequence (DNA): TGCAGTGCTAGAGCCCCGACAGATACGCAGTATTTT. The chain carries TRBV20-1 and TRBJ2-3, with unresolved D. The CDR3 extends over 12 amino acids. Germline CDR1 is DFQATT and CDR2 is SNEGSKA (reference sequence). Trimming removed 1 base at V and 3 bases at J, with 5 bases between.

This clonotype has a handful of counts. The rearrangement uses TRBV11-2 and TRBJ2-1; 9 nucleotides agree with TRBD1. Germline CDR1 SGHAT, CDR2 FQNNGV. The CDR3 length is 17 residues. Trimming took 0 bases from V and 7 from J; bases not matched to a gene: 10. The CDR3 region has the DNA TGTGCCAGCAGCTTAGATCGGGGACAGGGTTTGTCGAATGAGCAGTTCTTC. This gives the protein CASSLDRGQGLSNEQFF. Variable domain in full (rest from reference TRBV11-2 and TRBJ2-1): EAGVAQSPRYKIIEKRQSVAFWCNPISGHATLYWYQQILGQGPKLLIQFQNNGVVDDSQLPKDRFSAERLKGVDSTLKIQPAKLEDSAVYLCASSLDRGQGLSNEQFFGPGTRLTVL.

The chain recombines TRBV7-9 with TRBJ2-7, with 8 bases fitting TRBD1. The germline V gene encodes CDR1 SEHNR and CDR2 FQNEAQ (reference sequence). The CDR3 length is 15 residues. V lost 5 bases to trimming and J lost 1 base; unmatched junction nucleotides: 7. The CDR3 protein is CASSQFRDRSYEQYF. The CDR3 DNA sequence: TGTGCCAGCAGCCAATTCCGGGACAGGTCCTACGAGCAGTACTTC.

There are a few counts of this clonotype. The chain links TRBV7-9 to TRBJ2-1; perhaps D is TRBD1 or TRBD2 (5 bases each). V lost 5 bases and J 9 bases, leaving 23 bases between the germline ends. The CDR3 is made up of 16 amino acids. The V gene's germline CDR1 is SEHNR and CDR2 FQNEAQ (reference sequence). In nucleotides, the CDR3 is TGTGCCAGCAGCCGTATTACCGGGACGCTTGACGGTGAGCAGTTCTTC. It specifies CASSRITGTLDGEQFF.

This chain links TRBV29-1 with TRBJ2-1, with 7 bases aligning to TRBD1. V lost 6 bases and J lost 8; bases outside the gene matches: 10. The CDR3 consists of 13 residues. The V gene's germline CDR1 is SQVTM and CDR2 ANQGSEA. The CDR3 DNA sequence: TGCAGCGTGACAGGGTTCGCCTTCCATGAGCAGTTCTTC. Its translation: CSVTGFAFHEQFF.

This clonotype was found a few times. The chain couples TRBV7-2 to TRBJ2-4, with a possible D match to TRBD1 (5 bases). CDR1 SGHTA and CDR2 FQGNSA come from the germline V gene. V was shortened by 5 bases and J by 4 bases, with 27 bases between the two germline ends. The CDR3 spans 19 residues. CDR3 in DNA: TGTGCCAGCAGCCCCTTGGGTTCTTCCGGTTACAGGAGAAAAAACATTCAGTACTTC. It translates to CASSPLGSSGYRRKNIQYF.

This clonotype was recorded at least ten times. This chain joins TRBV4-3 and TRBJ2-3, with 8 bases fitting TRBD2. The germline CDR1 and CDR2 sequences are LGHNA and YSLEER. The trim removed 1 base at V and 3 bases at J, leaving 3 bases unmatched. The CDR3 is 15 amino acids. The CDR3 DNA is TGCGCCAGCAGCCAAGCTGCGGGGGGTACAGATACGCAGTATTTT. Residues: CASSQAAGGTDTQYF.

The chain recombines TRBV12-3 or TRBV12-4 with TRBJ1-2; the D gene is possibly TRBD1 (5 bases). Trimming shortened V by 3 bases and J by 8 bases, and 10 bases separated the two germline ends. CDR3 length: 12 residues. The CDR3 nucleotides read TGTGCCAGCAGTTTGGGGGTTCTGGGCTACACCTTC. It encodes CASSLGVLGYTF.

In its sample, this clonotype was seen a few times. The CDR3 DNA reads as TGCAGTGCTAGATTGTATAGCGGGCGAGGGTGGAATGAGCAGTTCTTC. It codes for CSARLYSGRGWNEQFF. The gene calls are TRBV20-1 and TRBJ2-1; 7 nucleotides match TRBD2. The germline V gene encodes CDR1 DFQATT and CDR2 SNEGSKA (reference sequence). V lost 2 bases to trimming and J lost 7 bases; unmatched junction nucleotides: 14. The length of the CDR3 is 16 residues.

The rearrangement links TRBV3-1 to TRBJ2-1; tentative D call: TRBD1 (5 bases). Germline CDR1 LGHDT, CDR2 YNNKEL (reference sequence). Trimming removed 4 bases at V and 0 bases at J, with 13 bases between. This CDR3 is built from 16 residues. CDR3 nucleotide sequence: TGTGCCAGCAGCCTCACAGGACAAAGCTCCTACAATGAGCAGTTCTTC. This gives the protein CASSLTGQSSYNEQFF.

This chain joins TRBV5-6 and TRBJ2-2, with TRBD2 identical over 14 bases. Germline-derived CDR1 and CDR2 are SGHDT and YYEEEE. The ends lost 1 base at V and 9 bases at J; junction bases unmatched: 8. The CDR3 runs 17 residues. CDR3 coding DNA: TGTGCCAGCAGCTTGAAGGGACTAGCGGGAGAGGGCCGGGAGCTGTTTTTT. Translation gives CASSLKGLAGEGRELFF.

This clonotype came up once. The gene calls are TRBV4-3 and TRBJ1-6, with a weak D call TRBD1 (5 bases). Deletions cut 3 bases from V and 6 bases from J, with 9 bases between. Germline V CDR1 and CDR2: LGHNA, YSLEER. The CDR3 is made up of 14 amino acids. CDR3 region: CASSQIQGNSPLHF. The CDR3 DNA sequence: TGCGCCAGCAGCCAGATCCAGGGTAATTCACCCCTCCACTTT.

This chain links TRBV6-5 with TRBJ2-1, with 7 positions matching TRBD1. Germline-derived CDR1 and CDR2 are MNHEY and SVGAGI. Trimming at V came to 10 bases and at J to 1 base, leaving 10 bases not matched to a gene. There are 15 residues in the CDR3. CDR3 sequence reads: CANRRQGGSYNEQFF. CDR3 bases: TGTGCCAACAGGAGACAGGGCGGGTCCTACAATGAGCAGTTCTTC.